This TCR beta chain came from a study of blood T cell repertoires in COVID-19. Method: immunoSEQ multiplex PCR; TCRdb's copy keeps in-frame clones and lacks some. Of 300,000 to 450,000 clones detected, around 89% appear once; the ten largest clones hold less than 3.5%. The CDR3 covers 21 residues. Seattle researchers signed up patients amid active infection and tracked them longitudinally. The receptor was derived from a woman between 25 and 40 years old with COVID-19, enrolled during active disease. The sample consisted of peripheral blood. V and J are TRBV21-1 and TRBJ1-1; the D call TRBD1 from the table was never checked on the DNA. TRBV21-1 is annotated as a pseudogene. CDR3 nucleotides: TGTGCCAGCAGCAAAGATGAGCCGGGGACAGGGGCCCTTATAAGTGACACTGAAGCTTTCTTT. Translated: CASSKDEPGTGALISDTEAFF.